This TCR beta chain emerged from a study of cytomegalovirus exposure and HLA in healthy donors. Findings and caveats of the study: Rare TCR sequences predominated, though certain public TCRs were found in many donors. Compared with the roughly 700-donor mean, an Asian-associated ancestry cluster reportedly had fewer N-insertions, according to a later analysis.

The PCR ran on 60 Vbeta and 13 Jbeta primers. Profiled with immunoSEQ multiplex PCR; TCRdb holds only in-frame clones, not every one. The sample has 100,000 to 150,000 clones, around 83% seen once; the top ten hold about 2.5%. This clone was counted once. The antigen remains undetermined. Germline V gene data show CDR1 as MRHNA and CDR2 as SNTAGT. With V trimmed by 4 bases and J by 6 bases, 7 bases remained unmatched. The length of the CDR3 is 15 residues. Sequenced: PBMCs. V and J are TRBV6-4 and TRBJ2-1, with 9 bases that match TRBD2. The source of this sequence is a man aged 45-65 years in good health and CMV-seronegative. In DNA, the CDR3 is TGTGCCAGCAGTGTCGGCGGGGGGGCAGGCAATGAGCAGTTCTTC. It codes for CASSVGGGAGNEQFF.